A single sample gave rise to the 2 T cell receptor beta chains below, sequenced in a study of blood T cells in healthy people across ages. With a J-beta primer mix and a sample-barcoded 5' primer, a second PCR ran about 6 to 11 cycles. TCRdb itself ran the 5' RACE reads through MiXCR, one entry per CDR3 protein. The table records 910,000 or so distinct CDR3 sequences, roughly half of them present only once. The sequencing sample was made of blood. The receptors derive from a woman aged 55 to 70 in good health.

This clonotype was seen only once. This chain links TRBV7-9 with TRBJ1-5; D is undetermined. Per germline, CDR1 SEHNR and CDR2 FQNEAQ (reference sequence). Trimming removed 2 bases from V and 4 bases from J, with 9 bases in between. This CDR3 region has 14 residues. The DNA for the CDR3 is TGTGCCAGCAGCTTATCAGACCGAAATCAGCCCCAGCATTTT. This encodes CASSLSDRNQPQHF.

The chain recombines TRBV12-3 or TRBV12-4 with TRBJ2-5; 8 nucleotides match TRBD2. This CDR3 is 15 amino acids long. V gave up 3 bases and J gave up 5 bases; unmatched junction bases: 8. DNA for the CDR3: TGTGCCAGCAGTTTGAGGGACGGGAGGGTCGAGACCCAGTACTTC. Translated, it gives CASSLRDGRVETQYF.